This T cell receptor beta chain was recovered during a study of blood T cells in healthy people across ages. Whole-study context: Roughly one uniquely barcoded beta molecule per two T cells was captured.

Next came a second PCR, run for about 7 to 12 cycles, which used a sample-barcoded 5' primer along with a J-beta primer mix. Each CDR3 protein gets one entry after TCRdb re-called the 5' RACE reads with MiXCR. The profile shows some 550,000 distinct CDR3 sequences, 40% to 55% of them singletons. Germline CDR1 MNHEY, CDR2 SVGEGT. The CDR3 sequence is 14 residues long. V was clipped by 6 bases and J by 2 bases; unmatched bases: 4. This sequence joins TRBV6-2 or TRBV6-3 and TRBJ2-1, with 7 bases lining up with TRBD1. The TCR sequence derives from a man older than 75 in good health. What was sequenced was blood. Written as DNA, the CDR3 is TGTGCCAGCAGGACAGGGTCGACCTACAATGAGCAGTTCTTC. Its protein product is CASRTGSTYNEQFF.